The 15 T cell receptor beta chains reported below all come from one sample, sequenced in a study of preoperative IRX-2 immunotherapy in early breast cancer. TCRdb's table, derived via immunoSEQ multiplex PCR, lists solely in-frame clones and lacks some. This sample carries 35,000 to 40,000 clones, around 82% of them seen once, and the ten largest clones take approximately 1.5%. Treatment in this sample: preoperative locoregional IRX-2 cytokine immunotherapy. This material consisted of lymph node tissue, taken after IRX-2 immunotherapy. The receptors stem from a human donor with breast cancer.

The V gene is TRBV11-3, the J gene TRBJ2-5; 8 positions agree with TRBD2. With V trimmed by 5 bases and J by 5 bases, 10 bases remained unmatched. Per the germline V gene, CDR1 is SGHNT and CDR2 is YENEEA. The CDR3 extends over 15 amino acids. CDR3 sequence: CASSEEDGGAETQYF. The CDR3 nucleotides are TGTGCCAGCAGCGAAGAAGACGGGGGGGCCGAGACCCAGTACTTC. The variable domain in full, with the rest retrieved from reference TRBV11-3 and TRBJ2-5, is EAGVVQSPRYKIIEKKQPVAFWCNPISGHNTLYWYLQNLGQGPELLIRYENEEAVDDSQLPKDRFSAERLKGVDSTLKIQPAELGDSAVYLCASSEEDGGAETQYFGPGTRLLVL.

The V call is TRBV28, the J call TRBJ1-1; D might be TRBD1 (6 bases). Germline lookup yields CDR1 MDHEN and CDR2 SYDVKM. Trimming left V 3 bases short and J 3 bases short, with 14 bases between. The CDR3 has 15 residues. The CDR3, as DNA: TGTGCCAGCAGTTTGGCAGTACAGGGACACACTGAAGCTTTCTTT. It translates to CASSLAVQGHTEAFF.

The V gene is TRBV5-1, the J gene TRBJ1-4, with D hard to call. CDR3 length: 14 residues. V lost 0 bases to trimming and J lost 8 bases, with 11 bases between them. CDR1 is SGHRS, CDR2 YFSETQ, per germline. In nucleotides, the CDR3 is TGCGCCAGCAGCTTGGCCGCGGGAATCGAAAAACTGTTTTTT. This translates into CASSLAAGIEKLFF.

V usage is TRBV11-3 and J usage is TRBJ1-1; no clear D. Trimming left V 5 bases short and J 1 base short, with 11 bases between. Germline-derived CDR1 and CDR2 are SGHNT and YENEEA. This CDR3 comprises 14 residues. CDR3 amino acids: CASSPRLSNTEAFF. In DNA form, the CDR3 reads TGTGCCAGCAGCCCGAGGTTGTCGAACACTGAAGCTTTCTTT.

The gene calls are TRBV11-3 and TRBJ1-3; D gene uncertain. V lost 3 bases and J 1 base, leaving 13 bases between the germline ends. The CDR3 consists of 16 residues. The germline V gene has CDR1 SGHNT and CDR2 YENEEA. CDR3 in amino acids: CASSLAQSGSGNTIYF. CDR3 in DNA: TGTGCCAGCAGCTTGGCCCAGTCGGGTTCTGGAAACACCATATATTTT.

CDR3 residues: CASSLLRQGYEKLFF. The CDR3 region has the DNA TGTGCCAGCAGTTTATTAAGGCAGGGATATGAAAAACTGTTTTTT. The V call is TRBV28, the J call TRBJ1-4; D is possibly TRBD1 (5 bases). The CDR3 totals 15 residues. Trimming took off 1 base at V and 6 bases at J, with 12 bases between the two ends. Germline V lookup: CDR1 MDHEN, CDR2 SYDVKM. The entire variable domain, with the rest obtained from reference TRBV28 and TRBJ1-4, is as follows: DVKVTQSSRYLVKRTGEKVFLECVQDMDHENMFWYRQDPGLGLRLIYFSYDVKMKEKGDIPEGYSVSREKKERFSLILESASTNQTSMYLCASSLLRQGYEKLFFGSGTQLSVL.

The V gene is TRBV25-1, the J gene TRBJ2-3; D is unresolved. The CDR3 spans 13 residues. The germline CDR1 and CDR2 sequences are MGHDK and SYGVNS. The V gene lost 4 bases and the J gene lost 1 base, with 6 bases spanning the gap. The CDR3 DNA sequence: TGTGCCAGCAGTGGCCAGGGCACAGATACGCAGTATTTT. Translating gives CASSGQGTDTQYF.

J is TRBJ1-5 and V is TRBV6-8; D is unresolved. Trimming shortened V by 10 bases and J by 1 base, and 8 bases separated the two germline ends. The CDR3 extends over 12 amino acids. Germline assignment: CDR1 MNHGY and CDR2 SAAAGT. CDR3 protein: CAIKDSNQPQHF. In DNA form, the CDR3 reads TGTGCCATCAAGGACAGCAATCAGCCCCAGCATTTT.

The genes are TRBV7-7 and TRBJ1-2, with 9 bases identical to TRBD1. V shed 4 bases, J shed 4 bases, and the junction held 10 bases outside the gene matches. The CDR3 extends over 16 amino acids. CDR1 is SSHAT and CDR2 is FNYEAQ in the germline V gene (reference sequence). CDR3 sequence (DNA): TGTGCCAGCAGCTCGAAACTACAGGGGGCACCCTATGGCTACACCTTC. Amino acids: CASSSKLQGAPYGYTF.

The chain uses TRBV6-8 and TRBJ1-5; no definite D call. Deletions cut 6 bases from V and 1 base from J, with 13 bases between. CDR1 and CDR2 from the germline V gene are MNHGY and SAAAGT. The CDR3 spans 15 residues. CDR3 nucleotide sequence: TGTGCCAGCAGCCCCGCTGAGAGAAGCAATCAGCCCCAGCATTTT. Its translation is CASSPAERSNQPQHF.

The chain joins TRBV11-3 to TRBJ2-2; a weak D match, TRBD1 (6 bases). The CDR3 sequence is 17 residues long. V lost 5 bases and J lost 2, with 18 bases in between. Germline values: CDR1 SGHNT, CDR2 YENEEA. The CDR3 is CASSQVGRDTNTGELFF. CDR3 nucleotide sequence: TGTGCCAGCAGCCAAGTGGGCCGGGACACCAACACCGGGGAGCTGTTTTTT.

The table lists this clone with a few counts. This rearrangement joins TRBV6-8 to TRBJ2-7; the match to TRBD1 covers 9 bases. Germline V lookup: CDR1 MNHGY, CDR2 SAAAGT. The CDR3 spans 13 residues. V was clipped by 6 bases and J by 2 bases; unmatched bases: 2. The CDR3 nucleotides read TGTGCCAGCAGGGGACAGGGAACCTACGAGCAGTACTTC. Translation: CASRGQGTYEQYF.

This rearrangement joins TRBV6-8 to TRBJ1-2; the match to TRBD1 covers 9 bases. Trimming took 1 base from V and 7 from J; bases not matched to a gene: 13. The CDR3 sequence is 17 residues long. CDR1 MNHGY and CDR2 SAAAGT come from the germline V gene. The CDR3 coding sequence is TGTGCCAGCAGTTACTTGATCTCCGGACAGGGGAAGGTTGGCTACACCTTC. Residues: CASSYLISGQGKVGYTF.

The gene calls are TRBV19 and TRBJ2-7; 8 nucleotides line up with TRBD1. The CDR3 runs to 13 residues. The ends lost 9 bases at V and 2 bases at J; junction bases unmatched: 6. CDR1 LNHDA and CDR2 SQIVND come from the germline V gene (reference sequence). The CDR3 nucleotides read TGTGCCAGCCGACAGGGGACGGCCTACGAGCAGTACTTC. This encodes CASRQGTAYEQYF.

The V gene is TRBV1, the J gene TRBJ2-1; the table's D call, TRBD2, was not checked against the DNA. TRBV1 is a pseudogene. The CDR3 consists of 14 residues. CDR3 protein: CASSQDPSEVGQFF. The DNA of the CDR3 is TGCGCCAGCAGCCAAGATCCTAGCGAGGTTGGGCAGTTCTTC.